This TCR beta chain originates from a study of graft-versus-host responses after intestinal transplantation. Study-level background: Transplants were multivisceral, liver-intestinal, or isolated intestinal. Anti-thymocyte globulin induction was given to all recipients, followed by tacrolimus and steroids for around 3 years.

The repertoire was sequenced with immunoSEQ multiplex PCR; TCRdb's copy has only in-frame clones and lacks some. The data show 90,000 to 95,000 clones, with 75% to 95% seen just once and approximately 0.48% held by the top ten. General observations from the study: The marrow of recipients harbored GvH clones, and ileum or blood showed some of them first. Some patients had graft-donor T cell macrochimerism, and their allografts showed high graft-versus-host to host-versus-graft clonal ratios.

On this clone itself: The antigen remains unidentified.

The germline V gene encodes CDR1 LNHDA and CDR2 SQIVND (reference sequence). With V trimmed by 6 bases and J by 6 bases, 12 bases remained unmatched. This CDR3 contains 16 residues. The gene calls are TRBV19 and TRBJ1-5, with TRBD1 identical over 9 bases. This specimen consisted of unstimulated CD8+ T cells sorted from spleen or lymph node cells, obtained before intestinal transplant. The TCR was taken from a human donor who received an intestinal transplant. CDR3 in DNA: TGTGCCAGTAGCTGGTCGACAGGGGGTCTGGGTCAGCCCCAGCATTTT. It yields the protein CASSWSTGGLGQPQHF.